A single sample gave rise to the 28 T cell receptor beta chains below, sequenced in a study of T cells after yellow fever vaccination. TCRdb reprocessed the 5' RACE reads with MiXCR, giving one entry per CDR3 protein. This sample has 300,000 to 350,000 distinct CDR3 sequences, with 4% to 5.5% found just once. The source material was PBMCs, sampled 15 days after the yellow fever booster vaccination. The receptor set was obtained from a young man who received the YFV17D yellow fever vaccine.

This clonotype has ten or more counts. This chain links TRBV5-1 with TRBJ2-7; 11 positions agree with TRBD1. Trimming cost V 4 bases and J 6 bases; bases outside gene matches: 6. The CDR3 covers 14 residues. The V gene's germline CDR1 is SGHRS and CDR2 YFSETQ. Written as DNA, the CDR3 is TGCGCCAGCAGCGTAGAGGGACAGGGGGTCGAGCAGTACTTC. It encodes CASSVEGQGVEQYF.

The chain is built from TRBV5-1 and TRBJ1-2; D ambiguous. Germline V lookup: CDR1 SGHRS, CDR2 YFSETQ. The CDR3 runs to 13 residues. V lost 4 bases to trimming and J lost 4 bases, with 11 bases between them. CDR3 sequence reads: CASSLEAVYGYTF. The DNA of the CDR3 is TGCGCCAGCAGCCTGGAGGCAGTCTATGGCTACACCTTC.

The rearrangement links TRBV20-1 to TRBJ2-3; D call uncertain. CDR3 length: 12 amino acids. Per the germline V gene, CDR1 is DFQATT and CDR2 is SNEGSKA (reference sequence). V lost 5 bases and J 2 bases, leaving 8 bases between the germline ends. DNA of the CDR3: TGCAGTGCTCTCTTCTCCACAGATACGCAGTATTTT. It yields the protein CSALFSTDTQYF.

The rearrangement joins TRBV7-2 to TRBJ2-7; TRBD2 matches 10 bases. Germline V gives CDR1 SGHTA, CDR2 FQGNSA. V gave up 7 bases and J gave up 2 bases; unmatched junction bases: 5. The CDR3 is made up of 14 amino acids. CDR3 nucleotide sequence: TGTGCCAGCAAATGGACTAGCGGAACCTACGAGCAGTACTTC. Amino acids: CASKWTSGTYEQYF.

The chain carries TRBV11-2 and TRBJ2-7, with a tentative D call TRBD1 (5 bases). CDR3 size: 19 residues. The germline gives CDR1 SGHAT, CDR2 FQNNGV. Trimming cost V 1 base and J 2 bases, with 24 bases left between them. For the CDR3, the DNA is TGTGCCAGCAGCTTAGGGTCCTTACGACAGCCAATCGGCACCTACGAGCAGTACTTC. Protein: CASSLGSLRQPIGTYEQYF.

This rearrangement joins TRBV9 to TRBJ2-3; no definite D call. Germline V gene data show CDR1 as SGDLS and CDR2 as YYNGEE. CDR3 size: 15 residues. Trimming shortened V by 0 bases and J by 2 bases, and 10 bases separated the two germline ends. CDR3 amino acids: CASSVAVVDTDTQYF. The CDR3 DNA sequence: TGTGCCAGCAGCGTAGCTGTGGTTGACACAGATACGCAGTATTTT.

The chain has TRBV3-1 and TRBJ1-1; no reliable D call. The length of the CDR3 is 16 residues. Germline CDR1 LGHDT, CDR2 YNNKEL (reference sequence). Between the trimmed V and J ends, which lost 2 bases and 0 bases, there was a span of 13 bases. The CDR3 loop reads CASSQSRNPMNTEAFF. Written as DNA, the CDR3 is TGTGCCAGCAGCCAATCCAGGAACCCCATGAACACTGAAGCTTTCTTT. Based on the CDR3 plus reference TRBV3-1 and TRBJ1-1, the full variable domain is DTAVSQTPKYLVTQMGNDKSIKCEQNLGHDTMYWYKQDSKKFLKIMFSYNNKELIINETVPNRFSPKSPDKAHLNLHINSLELGDSAVYFCASSQSRNPMNTEAFFGQGTRLTVV.

There are many counts of this clonotype. The rearrangement links TRBV4-1 to TRBJ1-1; TRBD1 is a possible D gene (6 bases). The ends were cut back, 3 bases at V and 1 base at J, with 12 bases in the middle. Germline-derived CDR1 and CDR2 are MGHRA and YSYEKL. The CDR3 runs 15 residues. The CDR3 DNA reads TGCGCCAGCAGCCATGCTCAGGGGCCGAACACTGAAGCTTTCTTT. It specifies CASSHAQGPNTEAFF.

In this sample, this clonotype turned up a few times. The chain employs TRBV12-3 or TRBV12-4 and TRBJ2-5; 9 positions agree with TRBD2. V was clipped by 3 bases and J by 2 bases; unmatched bases: 13. The CDR3 runs to 18 residues. CDR3 sequence: CASSLGLQLAGGQETQYF. In nucleotides, the CDR3 is TGTGCCAGCAGTTTGGGCCTACAACTAGCGGGCGGACAAGAGACCCAGTACTTC.

The V and J genes are TRBV20-1 and TRBJ2-5; D gene unclear. The CDR3 has 12 amino acids. Germline-derived CDR1 and CDR2 are DFQATT and SNEGSKA (reference sequence). V was trimmed by 4 bases and J by 1 base, leaving 7 bases between them. The CDR3 spells CSATTRQETQYF. The CDR3 coding sequence is TGCAGTGCTACGACGCGCCAAGAGACCCAGTACTTC.

In its sample, this clonotype was seen a few times. The chain is built from TRBV2 and TRBJ1-6, with no clear D. CDR1 is SNHLY, CDR2 FYNNEI, per germline. This CDR3 spans 14 amino acids. Trimming took off 7 bases at V and 9 bases at J, with 16 bases between the two ends. This chain's CDR3 is CASTEGESPSPLHF. CDR3 DNA sequence: TGTGCCAGCACCGAGGGAGAATCTCCTTCACCCCTCCACTTT.

This clonotype was observed many times. This chain connects TRBV12-3 or TRBV12-4 to TRBJ1-6; 7 positions agree with TRBD1. The CDR3 loop spans 15 amino acids. The V segment lost 5 bases and the J segment 5 bases; nucleotides outside the gene matches: 6. The CDR3 protein is CASSGQGVDNSPLHF. In nucleotides, the CDR3 is TGTGCCAGCAGTGGCCAGGGGGTCGATAATTCACCCCTCCACTTT.

This clonotype was found many times. This chain's CDR3 is CASSLDRHTEAFF. CDR3 nucleotide sequence: TGTGCCAGCAGCTTAGACAGGCACACTGAAGCTTTCTTT. The gene calls are TRBV7-8 and TRBJ1-1; tentative D call: TRBD1 (5 bases). The ends were cut back, 1 base at V and 3 bases at J, with 6 bases in the middle. The CDR3 is made up of 13 amino acids. Germline values: CDR1 SGHVS, CDR2 FQNEAQ.

The V and J genes are TRBV21-1 and TRBJ1-5; the DNA was not compared with TRBD1, the D call given in the table. TRBV21-1 is deemed a pseudogene. The CDR3 runs to 14 residues. This CDR3 is CASSKVTGTQPQHF. The CDR3 bases are TGTGCCAGCAGCAAAGTGACAGGGACTCAGCCCCAGCATTTT.

At least ten counts were recorded for this clonotype. This sequence joins TRBV7-2 and TRBJ2-2, with TRBD2 identical over 11 bases. Trimming at V came to 1 base and at J to 7 bases, leaving 8 bases not matched to a gene. Germline CDR1 and CDR2: SGHTA and FQGNSA. The CDR3 covers 17 residues. The CDR3 DNA is TGTGCCAGCAGCTTAGTGGGTAGCGGGGGGGCCGTCGGGGAGCTGTTTTTT. Translating gives CASSLVGSGGAVGELFF.

Ten or more counts support this clonotype. The gene calls are TRBV20-1 and TRBJ1-2, with TRBD1 as a possible D gene (5 bases). The ends were cut back, 0 bases at V and 4 bases at J, with 15 bases in the middle. CDR1 is DFQATT, CDR2 SNEGSKA, per germline (reference sequence). CDR3 length equals 15 residues. In DNA, the CDR3 is TGCAGTGCTAGAGAGGTTGGAGCAGGGATCTATGGCTACACCTTC. Amino acids: CSAREVGAGIYGYTF.

This clonotype has at least ten counts. The DNA for the CDR3 is TGCGCCAGCAGCCAAGAACGGTTCTGGGGTGGTGGAAACACCATATATTTT. Amino acids: CASSQERFWGGGNTIYF. V is TRBV4-1 and J is TRBJ1-3, with unresolved D. V lost 0 bases, J lost 3 bases, and 15 bases lay in between. CDR3 length: 17 residues. Germline CDR1 and CDR2: MGHRA and YSYEKL.

This clonotype has a count of ten or more. The V and J genes are TRBV24-1 and TRBJ2-5; TRBD1 matches 9 bases. CDR3 length: 15 residues. V was pared by 9 bases and J by 5 bases, with 12 bases of the junction left unmatched. Germline values: CDR1 KGHDR, CDR2 SFDVKD. In DNA, the CDR3 is TGTGCCACCGCCGGGGTGGACAGGGGACGGGAGACCCAGTACTTC. Translating gives CATAGVDRGRETQYF.

V gene TRBV18 combines with J gene TRBJ2-5; D might be TRBD1 (5 bases). Germline assignment: CDR1 KGHSH and CDR2 LQKENI. V gave up 5 bases and J gave up 4 bases, with 11 bases separating them. The CDR3 is made up of 13 amino acids. In DNA, the CDR3 is TGTGCCAGCTCATCACAGGAAGGAGAGACCCAGTACTTC. Residues: CASSSQEGETQYF.

V is TRBV6-5 and J is TRBJ2-3, with unresolved D. V was trimmed by 6 bases and J by 4 bases, leaving 17 bases between them. CDR1 is MNHEY, CDR2 SVGAGI, per germline. This CDR3 comprises 15 residues. CDR3 region: CASSHSLLGADTQYF. CDR3 coding DNA: TGTGCCAGCAGCCACTCCCTTTTAGGTGCAGATACGCAGTATTTT.

This sequence joins TRBV3-1 and TRBJ2-5, with 14 nucleotides matching TRBD2. Germline V CDR1 and CDR2: LGHDT, YNNKEL (reference sequence). V dropped 0 bases and J dropped 4; count of bases not matched to a gene: 10. CDR3 size: 19 residues. CDR3 DNA: TGTGCCAGCAGCCAAGATTGGACTAGCGGGGGGCGCGGCAGAGAGACCCAGTACTTC. It codes for CASSQDWTSGGRGRETQYF.

This clonotype was detected only a few times. The chain uses TRBV29-1 and TRBJ2-7, with D possibly being TRBD1 or TRBD2 (6 bases each). CDR1 and CDR2 from the germline V gene are SQVTM and ANQGSEA. This CDR3 is built from 16 residues. With 1 base removed from V and 3 bases from J, the gap between germline ends came to 19 bases. The CDR3 region is CSVEGPGDSPHYEQYF. CDR3 nucleotides: TGCAGCGTTGAAGGGCCAGGGGACTCACCGCACTACGAGCAGTACTTC.

Only a few counts were recorded for this clonotype. The CDR3 region has the DNA TGTGCCAGCAGCACCCGGGACAACTCTAACTATGGCTACACCTTC. Translated, it gives CASSTRDNSNYGYTF. This chain joins TRBV9 and TRBJ1-2; tentatively, D is TRBD1 (6 bases). From germline, CDR1 is SGDLS and CDR2 YYNGEE. Trimming shortened V by 4 bases and J by 0 bases, and 13 bases separated the two germline ends. CDR3 length: 15 residues.

There are many counts of this clonotype. The chain joins TRBV6-6 to TRBJ1-1, with a tentative D call TRBD1 (6 bases). Trimming took 8 bases from V and 1 from J, leaving 14 bases between them. Germline V lookup: CDR1 MNHNY, CDR2 SVGAGI (reference sequence). CDR3 size: 14 residues. The CDR3 sequence is CASRRGGQNTEAFF. For the CDR3, the DNA is TGTGCCAGCCGACGGGGGGGACAGAACACTGAAGCTTTCTTT.

This clonotype was observed a few times. V is TRBV3-1 and J is TRBJ2-1, with 7 bases fitting TRBD1. The CDR3 sequence is 14 residues long. CDR1 is LGHDT and CDR2 is YNNKEL in the germline V gene (reference sequence). J was trimmed by 1 base and V by 4 bases; bases with no gene match: 1. This CDR3 is CASSRTGSYNEQFF. CDR3 DNA: TGTGCCAGCAGCCGGACAGGATCCTACAATGAGCAGTTCTTC.

The sample holds a few counts of this clonotype. The CDR3 spells CASSANNSEARGRGEQYV. The CDR3 DNA reads TGTGCCAGCAGCGCAAATAATAGCGAGGCGAGAGGAAGAGGGGAGCAGTACGTC. This chain joins TRBV6-4 and TRBJ2-7, with D possibly being TRBD2 (5 bases). V was shortened by 6 bases and J by 7 bases, with 31 bases between the two germline ends. This CDR3 is 18 amino acids long. CDR1 is MRHNA, CDR2 SNTAGT, per germline.

This clonotype was observed at least ten times. V usage is TRBV7-8 and J usage is TRBJ2-3; 8 bases fit TRBD2. Losses at the gene ends were 3 bases for V and 4 bases for J; bases not matched to a gene: 12. The length of the CDR3 is 17 residues. Germline CDR1 SGHVS, CDR2 FQNEAQ. DNA of the CDR3: TGTGCCAGCAGCTTGAAAACGAGCGGGGGTTTGGCAGATACGCAGTATTTT. Amino acids: CASSLKTSGGLADTQYF. The full variable domain, with the rest looked up from reference TRBV7-8 and TRBJ2-3, is GAGVSQSPRYKVAKRGQDVALRCDPISGHVSLFWYQQALGQGPEFLTYFQNEAQLDKSGLPSDRFFAERPEGSVSTLKIQRTQQEDSAVYLCASSLKTSGGLADTQYFGPGTRLTVL.

The chain uses TRBV13 and TRBJ2-5, with 8 positions matching TRBD2. Germline-derived CDR1 and CDR2 are PRHDT and FYEKMQ (reference sequence). V was clipped by 5 bases and J by 5 bases; unmatched bases: 10. The CDR3 contains 15 residues. In nucleotides, the CDR3 is TGTGCCAGCAGCGCTAGGACTAGCCTGACGGAGACCCAGTACTTC. It yields the protein CASSARTSLTETQYF.